The 5 T cell receptor beta chains below were found in one sample sequenced in a study of T cell repertoires in cytomegalovirus infection. These receptors are not linked to any known antigen. TCRdb independently ran MiXCR on the reads; one entry per CDR3 protein. The sample yields about 89,000 distinct CDR3 sequences, about 29% seen once. The starting material was CD8+ T cells from cultured PBMCs, obtained from culture after CMV antigen stimulation. Every receptor here comes from a human donor in good health (CMV status not recorded). Some clones in this sample may be carry-over from other donors' samples.

This clonotype has only a few counts. V gene TRBV2 combines with J gene TRBJ1-2; D is uncertain. V lost 3 bases and J 4 bases, leaving 9 bases between the germline ends. The CDR3 consists of 13 residues. Germline lookup yields CDR1 SNHLY and CDR2 FYNNEI. CDR3 nucleotides: TGTGCCAGCAGTGACTTCCTGGTCTATGGCTACACCTTC. Its protein product is CASSDFLVYGYTF.

As to this clonotype: Because the CDR3 is missing its conserved closing phenylalanine or tryptophan, this is likely a read error. The chain links TRBV12-3 or TRBV12-4 to TRBJ2-7, with D possibly TRBD1 on 6 matching bases. The CDR3 sequence is 13 residues long. V lost 5 bases, J lost 6 bases, and 14 bases lay in between. The CDR3 DNA reads TGTGCCAGCAGTAGCACAGGGTTGGGCGAGCAGTACTCC. Translating it yields CASSSTGLGEQYS.

V and J are TRBV6-5 and TRBJ2-3, with 8 bases identical to TRBD2. The ends lost 4 bases at V and 0 bases at J; junction bases unmatched: 3. The CDR3 has 15 residues. In germline, CDR1 is MNHEY, CDR2 SVGAGI. The chain's CDR3 is CASSLLAASTDTQYF. Here the CDR3 DNA reads TGTGCCAGCAGTTTACTAGCGGCGAGCACAGATACGCAGTATTTT.

This clonotype appeared a few times. The chain couples TRBV6-5 to TRBJ1-6, with D possibly matching TRBD1 (5 bases). Germline lookup yields CDR1 MNHEY and CDR2 SVGAGI. CDR3 length: 15 amino acids. With 2 bases removed from V and 7 bases from J, the gap between germline ends came to 12 bases. The CDR3 DNA follows: TGTGCCAGCAGTTACGTAAGGGGTCGGAATTCACCCCTCCACTTT. It translates to CASSYVRGRNSPLHF.

This chain connects TRBV7-9 to TRBJ1-1; D unclear. In germline, CDR1 is SEHNR, CDR2 FQNEAQ (reference sequence). Trimming cost V 2 bases and J 0 bases, with 16 bases left between them. The length of the CDR3 is 17 residues. CDR3 loop: CASSLPPPWLMNTEAFF. Written as DNA, the CDR3 is TGTGCCAGCAGCTTACCCCCACCGTGGCTGATGAACACTGAAGCTTTCTTT.